Following are 9 T cell receptor beta chains from one sample sequenced in a study of beta chain features in type 1 diabetes. Study results and limitations: In all four CD4+ subsets, TCRB CDR3 length was significantly, moderately reduced in type 1 diabetes.

The antigens for these receptors are not known. Reverse transcription of all isolated RNA meant that expressed TCRB transcripts were sequenced. Produced via immunoSEQ multiplex PCR; TCRdb's table is partial and in-frame only. The profile shows about 660,000 clones, around 15% of them singletons. Sequenced input: naive CD4+ T cells from blood. The receptors shown here come from a man aged 18 to 35 with type 1 diabetes.

The chain is built from TRBV5-1 and TRBJ2-1; D perhaps matches TRBD2 (5 bases). The V end lost 4 bases, the J end lost 9 bases, and 20 bases lay between the germline ends. Germline CDR1 is SGHRS and CDR2 is YFSETQ. CDR3 length: 15 amino acids. The CDR3 region has the DNA TGCGCCAGCAGCCGGGGAGATGCTATACGGAGTGAGCAGTTCTTC. It is translated as CASSRGDAIRSEQFF.

The chain carries TRBV2 and TRBJ2-5, with unresolved D. The germline gives CDR1 SNHLY, CDR2 FYNNEI. Trimming took off 2 bases at V and 8 bases at J, with 9 bases between the two ends. The CDR3 sequence is 12 residues long. The CDR3, as DNA: TGTGCCAGCAGTGAATCTAGTGCCACCCAGTACTTC. The encoded protein is CASSESSATQYF.

This clone was counted between two and nine times. V gene TRBV30 combines with J gene TRBJ1-5; D possibly corresponds to TRBD1 (5 bases). CDR3 length equals 13 residues. Per germline, CDR1 GTSNPN and CDR2 SVGIG (reference sequence). V gave up 1 base and J gave up 7 bases, with 11 bases separating them. The CDR3 reads CAWSAGGQQPQHF. CDR3 sequence (DNA): TGTGCCTGGAGTGCGGGGGGTCAACAGCCCCAGCATTTT.

This sequence joins TRBV7-9 and TRBJ2-5; the D gene could be TRBD1 or TRBD2 (5 bases each). CDR3 length: 11 amino acids. In germline, CDR1 is SEHNR, CDR2 FQNEAQ (reference sequence). V was trimmed by 8 bases and J by 5 bases, leaving 9 bases between them. The CDR3 DNA reads TGTGCCAGCGGCAGGGAGGAGACCCAGTACTTC. Protein: CASGREETQYF.

The chain links TRBV19 to TRBJ2-2; D is undetermined. The CDR3 is made up of 14 amino acids. The germline V gene encodes CDR1 LNHDA and CDR2 SQIVND (reference sequence). V was trimmed by 7 bases and J by 4 bases, leaving 13 bases between them. CDR3 sequence (DNA): TGTGCCAGTACTTGGCAGGCAGGCACCGGGGAGCTGTTTTTT. Translating gives CASTWQAGTGELFF.

A word on this clone: Different DNA sequences within this sample yield the same CDR3. CDR3 DNA: TGCAGCGTTGTGGGACTAGAGGAGACCCAGTACTTC. This codes for CSVVGLEETQYF. V is TRBV29-1 and J is TRBJ2-5, with 8 bases matching TRBD2. The CDR3 length is 12 residues. CDR1 and CDR2 (germline): SQVTM, ANQGSEA. With V trimmed by 4 bases and J by 5 bases, 3 bases remained unmatched.

The rearrangement uses TRBV28 and TRBJ2-2; D remains ambiguous. CDR1 MDHEN and CDR2 SYDVKM come from the germline V gene. This CDR3 has 15 residues. With 7 bases removed from V and 0 bases from J, the gap between germline ends came to 12 bases. The CDR3 nucleotides are TGTGCCAGCACGCAAGCAGGAACGAACACCGGGGAGCTGTTTTTT. Protein product: CASTQAGTNTGELFF. Full variable domain (missing parts from reference TRBV28 and TRBJ2-2): DVKVTQSSRYLVKRTGEKVFLECVQDMDHENMFWYRQDPGLGLRLIYFSYDVKMKEKGDIPEGYSVSREKKERFSLILESASTNQTSMYLCASTQAGTNTGELFFGEGSRLTVL.

This clone was counted a few times. V gene TRBV30 combines with J gene TRBJ1-2; the D gene is possibly TRBD1 (5 bases). This CDR3 is 13 amino acids long. CDR1 GTSNPN and CDR2 SVGIG come from the germline V gene (reference sequence). With 2 bases removed from V and 8 bases from J, the gap between germline ends came to 15 bases. CDR3 bases: TGTGCCTGGAGTCCAATCCCAGGGAGCGGCTACACCTTC. As protein: CAWSPIPGSGYTF.

V is TRBV7-9 and J is TRBJ1-6; 8 bases are a match to TRBD1. The CDR3 contains 14 residues. The J segment lost 6 bases and the V segment lost 3 bases, leaving 1 base of the junction unmatched. CDR1 and CDR2 from the germline V gene are SEHNR and FQNEAQ (reference sequence). In nucleotides, the CDR3 is TGTGCCAGCAGCTTGGACAGGGCTAATTCACCCCTCCACTTT. Amino acid sequence: CASSLDRANSPLHF.